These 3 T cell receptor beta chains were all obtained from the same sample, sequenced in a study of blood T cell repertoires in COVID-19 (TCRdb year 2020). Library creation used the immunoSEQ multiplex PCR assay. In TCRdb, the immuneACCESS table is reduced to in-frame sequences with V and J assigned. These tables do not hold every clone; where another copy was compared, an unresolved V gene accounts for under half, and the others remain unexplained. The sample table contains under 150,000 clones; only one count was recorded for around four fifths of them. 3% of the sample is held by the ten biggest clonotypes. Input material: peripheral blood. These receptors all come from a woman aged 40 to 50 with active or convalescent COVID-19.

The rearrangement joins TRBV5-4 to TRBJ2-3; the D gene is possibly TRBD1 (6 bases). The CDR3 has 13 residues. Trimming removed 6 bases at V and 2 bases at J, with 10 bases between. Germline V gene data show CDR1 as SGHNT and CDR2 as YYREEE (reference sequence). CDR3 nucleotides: TGTGCCAGCAATGGACAGTTCACAGATACGCAGTATTTT. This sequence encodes CASNGQFTDTQYF.

The CDR3 DNA reads as TGTGCCAGCAGCAAATGGTGCAGGGGCTACACCTTC. Translated, it gives CASSKWCRGYTF. This chain connects TRBV21-1 to TRBJ1-2; the table calls TRBD1, which could not be checked here. TRBV21-1 is deemed a pseudogene. CDR3 length: 12 residues.

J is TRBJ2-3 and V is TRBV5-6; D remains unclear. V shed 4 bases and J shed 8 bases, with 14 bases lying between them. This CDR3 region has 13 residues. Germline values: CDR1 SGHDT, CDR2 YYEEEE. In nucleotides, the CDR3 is TGTGCCAGCAGCCCCCCCGTCCGCGGTACGCAGTATTTT. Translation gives CASSPPVRGTQYF. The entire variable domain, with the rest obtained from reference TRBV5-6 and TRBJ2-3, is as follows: DAGVTQSPTHLIKTRGQQVTLRCSPKSGHDTVSWYQQALGQGPQFIFQYYEEEERQRGNFPDRFSGHQFPNYSSELNVNALLLGDSALYLCASSPPVRGTQYFGPGTRLTVL.